This TCR beta chain was identified in a study of identical twins. After removal of 2 bases from V and 0 bases from J, the junction contained 1 base not matched to a gene. Per germline, CDR1 MGHRA and CDR2 YSYEKL. There are 17 residues in the CDR3. Unique molecular identifiers were present on cDNA, and template switching added a universal primer site. TCRdb redid the calling of the 5' RACE reads with MiXCR, one entry per CDR3 protein. Of 250,000 to 350,000 distinct CDR3 sequences in the sample, more than 6.5% were seen once. The same data also contributed to another study, on yellow fever vaccine responses in identical twins.

The receptor was isolated from a woman between 18 and 29 years old in good health. Sequenced input: memory (CD45RO+) T cells sorted from blood. The chain uses TRBV4-1 and TRBJ2-3; 14 bases agree with TRBD2. The CDR3 DNA reads TGCGCCAGCAGCCAAAGGACTAGCGGGGGGAGCACAGATACGCAGTATTTT. Protein sequence: CASSQRTSGGSTDTQYF.